The 5 T cell receptor beta chains listed next were all sequenced from one sample in a study of OX40 agonist ivuxolimab in advanced cancers. Data came from immunoSEQ multiplex PCR; TCRdb stores just in-frame clones and leaves some out. The table lists 30,000 to 45,000 clones, more than 75% of them singletons. This material consisted of CD4+ or CD8+ T cells sorted from blood, taken in a trial of the OX40 agonist ivuxolimab. Receptors originate from an adult with an advanced solid tumor such as melanoma, head and neck, liver or kidney cancer.

By share of the sample, this clone is medium-sized (0.01 to 0.1%). V gene TRBV10-1 combines with J gene TRBJ1-4; D is unresolved. Trimming stripped 5 bases from V and 5 bases from J, with 9 bases between. There are 13 residues in the CDR3. Germline V gene lookup returns CDR1 WNHNN and CDR2 SYGVQD (reference sequence). The CDR3 sequence: CASSLDLNEKLFF. The CDR3 region has the DNA TGCGCCAGCAGTCTGGATCTAAATGAAAAACTGTTTTTT.

The J gene is TRBJ2-7, the V gene TRBV18; TRBD1 might be the D (6 bases). Between the trimmed V and J ends, which lost 2 bases and 7 bases, there was a span of 15 bases. The CDR3 consists of 14 residues. The V gene's germline CDR1 is KGHSH and CDR2 LQKENI. This CDR3 is CASSPGGLIIEQYF. In DNA, the CDR3 is TGTGCCAGCTCACCAGGGGGCCTTATCATAGAGCAGTACTTC. Drawing the rest from reference TRBV18 and TRBJ2-7, the complete variable domain is NAGVMQNPRHLVRRRGQEARLRCSPMKGHSHVYWYRQLPEEGLKFMVYLQKENIIDESGMPKERFSAEFPKEGPSILRIQQVVRGDSAAYFCASSPGGLIIEQYFGPGTRLTVT.

The rearrangement links TRBV27 to TRBJ1-2; 9 bases are shared with TRBD1. This CDR3 comprises 15 residues. Unmatched junction bases numbered 6, after V lost 6 bases and J lost 1 base. Germline CDR1 and CDR2: MNHEY and SMNVEV (reference sequence). This CDR3 reads CASSAPGQGNYGYTF. The CDR3 DNA sequence: TGTGCCAGCAGCGCCCCGGGACAGGGTAACTATGGCTACACCTTC.

The chain couples TRBV21-1 to TRBJ2-3; TRBD2, the D gene given by the table, was not confirmed from the DNA. TRBV21-1 is reported as a pseudogene. The CDR3 runs to 12 residues. CDR3 region: CASSRSTDTQYF. CDR3 bases: TGTGCCAGCAGTCGTTCTACAGATACGCAGTATTTT.

The CDR3 reads CASSGQYSNQPQHF. The DNA for the CDR3 is TGTGCCAGCAGTGGACAGTATAGCAATCAGCCCCAGCATTTT. This chain joins TRBV6-5 and TRBJ1-5, with a weak D call TRBD1 (6 bases). The V gene lost 5 bases and the J gene lost 0 bases, with 8 bases spanning the gap. The CDR3 has 14 residues. Germline lookup yields CDR1 MNHEY and CDR2 SVGAGI.